This is a list of T cell receptor beta chains from one sample in a study of T cell responses to AZD1222 COVID-19 vaccine. Generated by immunoSEQ multiplex PCR, the TCRdb table keeps only in-frame clones and is missing some. This sample yields fewer than 90,000 clones, of which 85% to 95% are seen a single time; roughly 11% belongs to the top ten. This specimen consisted of peripheral blood, obtained 28 days after the second AZD1222 dose. The source of these receptors is an adult who received the AZD1222 COVID-19 vaccine. The CDR3 runs from the conserved cysteine through the conserved F or W. Fields, in order: D gene, V gene, clone size, J gene, CDR3 DNA, CDR3 protein. A D gene is named only where the DNA matches it firmly. For some rows the clone size is stated as once, few or many, or as a class when expanded; others skip it.

TRBD1,TRBV28,few,TRBJ1-1,TGTGCCAGCAGTCCACAGGGGGCCGGGAGCACTGAAGCTTTCTTT,CASSPQGAGSTEAFF
NA,TRBV14,NA,TRBJ1-1,TGTGCCAGCAGCCAAGATTGGGGGCAGGCGGCTGAAGCTTTCTTT,CASSQDWGQAAEAFF
TRBD2,TRBV6-1,NA,TRBJ2-5,TGTGCCAGCAGTGAAGACGGGAGGGAGACCCAGTACTTC,CASSEDGRETQYF
NA,TRBV5-4,NA,TRBJ2-7,TGTGCCAGCAGCTTAACGACAGGGACTCCTTACGAGCAGTACTTC,CASSLTTGTPYEQYF
NA,TRBV19,NA,TRBJ1-2,TGTGCCAGTAGTATGACGGGAACTTATGGCTACACCTTC,CASSMTGTYGYTF
NA,TRBV10-2,NA,TRBJ1-2,TGCGCCAGCAGTGAGTCGCCCGTCGTGGATGGCTACACCTTC,CASSESPVVDGYTF
NA,TRBV14,NA,TRBJ1-5,TGTGCCAGCAGGAACAGGGTCGTCACTTATAGCAATCAGCCCCAGCATTTT,CASRNRVVTYSNQPQHF
NA,TRBV20-1,NA,TRBJ2-1,TGCAGTGCTAGTAGGTCGAGCGGTTCGTCGAATGAGCAGTTCTTC,CSASRSSGSSNEQFF
TRBD1,TRBV2,once,TRBJ2-7,TGTGCCAGCAGGCCAGGACAGGGAACCTACGAGCAGTACTTC,CASRPGQGTYEQYF
NA,TRBV2,NA,TRBJ2-3,TGTGCCAGCAGTGAAAACAGTCTCAATACGCAGTATTTT,CASSENSLNTQYF
NA,TRBV7-8,NA,TRBJ2-5,TGTGCCAGCCTTCCAGCGGTGCAAGAGACCCAGTACTTC,CASLPAVQETQYF
NA,TRBV5-1,NA,TRBJ1-1,TGCGCCAGCAGCTTGGGGGAGTTGCGCACTGAAGCTTTCTTT,CASSLGELRTEAFF
NA,TRBV5-1,NA,TRBJ2-1,TGCGCCAGCAGCTTGGAGGCCGGGCGGACGTACAATGAGCAGTTCTTC,CASSLEAGRTYNEQFF
NA,TRBV12-5,NA,TRBJ2-1,TGTGCTAGTGGTTTGGTAGCGTGGGGTGAGCAGTTCTTC,CASGLVAWGEQFF
TRBD2,TRBV2,NA,TRBJ2-1,TGTGCCAGCCTTACTCCAGCCACCGACAGGGCACAAACCCCACAGCGGGAGGCCGACAATGAGCAGTTCTTC,CASLTPATDRAQTPQREADNEQFF
TRBD2,TRBV20-1,NA,TRBJ2-1,TGCAGTGCTAGTAGCGGGAGTTTCAATGAGCAGTTCTTC,CSASSGSFNEQFF
NA,TRBV10-2,NA,TRBJ1-1,TGCGCCAGCAGTGAGTCCACCCAGGGAAGCACTGAAGCTTTCTTT,CASSESTQGSTEAFF
TRBD1,TRBV18,NA,TRBJ1-1,TGTGCCAGCTCACCTGGACAGGGCCGGATAAAGACTGAAGCTTTCTTT,CASSPGQGRIKTEAFF
TRBD2,TRBV11-2,NA,TRBJ2-7,TGTGCCAGCAGCCGAGGACTAGAACCCGTCTACGAGCAGTACTTC,CASSRGLEPVYEQYF
NA,TRBV11-3,once,TRBJ1-1,TGTGCCAGCAGAGGGGCGGGAACTGAAGCTTTCTTT,CASRGAGTEAFF
NA,TRBV27,NA,TRBJ2-3,TGTGCCAGCAGTTTATCGAGGGGAGATACGCAGTATTTT,CASSLSRGDTQYF
TRBD2,TRBV15,NA,TRBJ2-5,TGTGCCACCAGCAGGGGGGGGACAGAGACCCAGTACTTC,CATSRGGTETQYF
TRBD1,TRBV7-9,NA,TRBJ2-7,TGTGCCAGCAGCACAGACAGGGCCCGCTACGAGCAGTACTTC,CASSTDRARYEQYF
NA,TRBV6-5,NA,TRBJ2-5,TGTGCCAGCAGTTACTCGACGGGCCAAACCCAAGAGACCCAGTACTTC,CASSYSTGQTQETQYF
NA,TRBV18,NA,TRBJ2-2,TGTGCCAGCTCACCAATTGTCGGGGAGCTGTTTTTT,CASSPIVGELFF
NA,TRBV12-5,many,TRBJ1-3,TGTGCTAGTGGCGGGACATCTGGAAACACCATATATTTT,CASGGTSGNTIYF
NA,TRBV11-3,NA,TRBJ2-7,TGTGCCAGCAGCCCCTCGACCCGGTCCTACGAGCAGTACTTC,CASSPSTRSYEQYF
TRBD2,TRBV7-3,NA,TRBJ2-5,TGTGCCAGCAGCCCCACAGGTAGCGGGAGTGAGACCCAGTACTTC,CASSPTGSGSETQYF
NA,TRBV7-6,NA,TRBJ1-5,TGTGCCAGCAGCTTATTGGCGGGGGGACCCAATCAGCCCCAGCATTTT,CASSLLAGGPNQPQHF
NA,TRBV19,once,TRBJ2-7,TGTGCCAGTAGTATACTCGTCGGCAGGGGCCTCTACGAGCAGTACTTC,CASSILVGRGLYEQYF
NA,TRBV28,NA,TRBJ1-2,TGTGCCAGCAGTTCAGAGGGACTTGGGAGGGGTATCAACTATGGCTACACCTTC,CASSSEGLGRGINYGYTF
NA,TRBV30,NA,TRBJ1-2,TGTGCCTGGAGTAGGTCCGGGGTTACCCCTTTGTGGGGCTACACCTTC,CAWSRSGVTPLWGYTF
NA,TRBV28,NA,TRBJ2-2,TGTGCCAGCAGAGCAGGACAGGGACTAACCGGGGAGCTGTTTTTT,CASRAGQGLTGELFF
NA,TRBV28,NA,TRBJ1-1,TGTGCCAGCAGTTCCCCTCTTTTGGGGGCGGCTTTCTTT,CASSSPLLGAAFF
TRBD2,TRBV4-2,NA,TRBJ2-3,TGTGCCAGCAGTCCGGTAGCGGGGGGCACAGATACGCAGTATTTT,CASSPVAGGTDTQYF
TRBD1,TRBV19,NA,TRBJ1-6,TGTGCCAGTAGTGACCGACAGGGTGGTAATTCACCCCTCCACTTT,CASSDRQGGNSPLHF
NA,TRBV3-1/TRBV3-2,NA,TRBJ2-3,TGTGCCAGCAGCCAAGGGACGGGAGATACGCAGTATTTT,CASSQGTGDTQYF
TRBD2,TRBV11-2,once,TRBJ2-3,TGTGCCAGCAGCTTTGGACTAGCTAGGGATACGCAGTATTTT,CASSFGLARDTQYF
TRBD1,TRBV6-5,NA,TRBJ1-3,TGTGCCAGCAGTTACACGGGACAGGGGAGTGGAAACACCATATATTTT,CASSYTGQGSGNTIYF
NA,TRBV5-1,NA,TRBJ1-4,TGCGCCAGCAGCTTCGGTCCAGAAAATGAAAAACTGTTTTTT,CASSFGPENEKLFF
NA,TRBV5-1,NA,TRBJ1-5,TGCGCCAGCAGCCGCACACCAGGGGATCAGCCCCAGCATTTT,CASSRTPGDQPQHF
TRBD1,TRBV28,NA,TRBJ2-1,TGTGCCAGCAGTTCGGGACAGGGAGACTACTCCTACAATGAGCAGTTCTTC,CASSSGQGDYSYNEQFF
NA,TRBV6-5,NA,TRBJ2-3,TGTGCCAGCAGTTACAGGGGTAGTGGGACAGATACGCAGTATTTT,CASSYRGSGTDTQYF
NA,TRBV21-1,few,TRBJ2-1,TGTGCCAGCAGCAAAGATGGGGAGACGGCGGGAGAGGAATACAATGAGCAGTTCTTC,CASSKDGETAGEEYNEQFF
TRBD1,TRBV28,NA,TRBJ2-5,TGTGCCAGCAGGACAGGGTGGGGAGAGACCCAGTACTTC,CASRTGWGETQYF
NA,TRBV11-1,NA,TRBJ2-5,TGTGCCAGCAGCCCAAGGGTACAGATTCAAGAGACCCAGTACTTC,CASSPRVQIQETQYF
TRBD1,TRBV5-5,NA,TRBJ2-1,TGTGCCAGCAGCCCACGGACAGGGGTAAGGAATGAGCAGTTCTTC,CASSPRTGVRNEQFF